Each of the 24 T cell receptor beta chains below was sequenced from the same sample in a study of blood T cells in healthy people across ages. Sample-barcoded 5' priming and a J-beta primer mix drove a second PCR of about 6 to 12 cycles. MiXCR, applied by TCRdb to the 5' RACE reads, yields one record per CDR3 protein. The data contain 700,000 to 850,000 distinct CDR3 sequences, roughly 40% of them singletons. The material sequenced was blood. These receptors came from a young man in good health.

CDR3 region: CAKYGDNSYNEQFF. The CDR3 coding sequence is TGTGCCAAGTACGGGGACAACTCCTACAATGAGCAGTTCTTC. V gene TRBV2 combines with J gene TRBJ2-1; D may be TRBD1 (6 bases). The CDR3 contains 14 residues. In germline, CDR1 is SNHLY, CDR2 FYNNEI. Trimming pared 10 bases from V and 0 bases from J, leaving 13 bases between.

V is TRBV7-2 and J is TRBJ2-7; D is unclear. Trimming removed 3 bases at V and 2 bases at J, with 8 bases between. The CDR3 totals 13 residues. The germline CDR1 and CDR2 sequences are SGHTA and FQGNSA. This CDR3 reads CASSLSRPYEQYF. CDR3 nucleotides: TGTGCCAGCAGCTTGAGCCGACCCTACGAGCAGTACTTC.

This clonotype was seen a handful of times. The chain has TRBV2 and TRBJ1-1; TRBD1 agrees at 7 bases. The germline V gene has CDR1 SNHLY and CDR2 FYNNEI. The CDR3 covers 13 residues. V lost 8 bases to trimming and J lost 3 bases; unmatched junction nucleotides: 6. CDR3 nucleotides: TGTGCCAGCGTATGGACAGGAGACACTGAAGCTTTCTTT. Residues: CASVWTGDTEAFF.

The chain links TRBV6-5 to TRBJ2-5, with 9 bases matching TRBD1. The CDR3 runs 15 residues. Germline CDR1 and CDR2: MNHEY and SVGAGI. J was trimmed by 6 bases and V by 0 bases; bases with no gene match: 5. CDR3 DNA sequence: TGTGCCAGCAGTTACTCCGGGACAGGGTCACAGACCCAGTACTTC. It codes for CASSYSGTGSQTQYF.

This clonotype was seen more than once but under ten times. The chain joins TRBV12-3 or TRBV12-4 to TRBJ1-4; D is perhaps TRBD1 (5 bases). CDR3 length: 13 amino acids. V shed 7 bases and J shed 8 bases, with 14 bases lying between them. The CDR3 sequence is CASTRDPSEKLFF. The CDR3 DNA reads TGTGCCAGCACCCGGGACCCGTCGGAAAAACTGTTTTTT.

Details on this clonotype: It is likely a read error, because the conserved phenylalanine at the end of the CDR3 is missing. The DNA is left out, because the CDR3 cannot be placed on it with certainty; the CDR3 is given as TCRdb lists it. The chain couples TRBV6-5 to TRBJ2-1; the table's D gene call, TRBD2, was not cross checked with the DNA. The CDR3 length equals 15 residues, ends included. The germline V gene encodes CDR1 MNHEY and CDR2 SVGAGI. CDR3 in amino acids: CASSPGLVGGYTFGS.

The V gene is TRBV2, the J gene TRBJ2-5; 8 nucleotides agree with TRBD2. The V and J ends lost 6 bases and 7 bases, in that order; junction bases with no gene match: 10. This CDR3 region has 14 residues. The germline V gene encodes CDR1 SNHLY and CDR2 FYNNEI. CDR3 sequence (DNA): TGTGCCAGCAGGGACACTAGCGGTAGTTGGACCCAGTACTTC. This gives the protein CASRDTSGSWTQYF.

This clonotype was observed at least ten times. This chain uses TRBV9 with TRBJ2-3; 7 bases match TRBD1. Germline V gene sequence: CDR1 SGDLS, CDR2 YYNGEE. V lost 4 bases, J lost 2 bases, and 16 bases stayed unmatched. The CDR3 runs 18 residues. CDR3 coding DNA: TGTGCCAGCAGCCCCCCTCCGGAGGACAGGCCTTTCACAGATACGCAGTATTTT. Protein product: CASSPPPEDRPFTDTQYF.

The chain recombines TRBV5-1 with TRBJ2-3; D not resolved. Germline V gene lookup returns CDR1 SGHRS and CDR2 YFSETQ. Trimming pared 5 bases from V and 2 bases from J, leaving 15 bases between. The CDR3 loop spans 15 amino acids. The CDR3 here is CASRLLVANTDTQYF. DNA of the CDR3: TGCGCCAGCAGGTTGTTAGTCGCCAACACAGATACGCAGTATTTT.

The chain uses TRBV4-2 and TRBJ1-1; TRBD1 is a possible D gene (5 bases). The V gene's germline CDR1 is LGHNA and CDR2 YNFKEQ. Trimming removed 0 bases at V and 3 bases at J, with 11 bases between. This CDR3 is built from 15 residues. CDR3 loop: CASSQESGGDTEAFF. Written as DNA, the CDR3 is TGTGCCAGCAGCCAAGAATCGGGGGGGGACACTGAAGCTTTCTTT.

This chain joins TRBV27 and TRBJ1-4, with 10 bases that match TRBD1. J was trimmed by 4 bases and V by 10 bases; bases with no gene match: 6. The V gene's germline CDR1 is MNHEY and CDR2 SMNVEV (reference sequence). The CDR3 length is 14 residues. CDR3 in DNA: TGTGCCACCCGGACAGGGGGGATTAATGAAAAACTGTTTTTT. This sequence encodes CATRTGGINEKLFF.

The chain couples TRBV7-9 to TRBJ2-3, with D perhaps TRBD2 (5 bases). The length of the CDR3 is 14 residues. V was pared by 4 bases and J by 6 bases, with 14 bases between. Germline V gives CDR1 SEHNR, CDR2 FQNEAQ (reference sequence). The CDR3 DNA reads TGTGCCAGCAGCTCCTTCCATCCGGGGGATACGCAGTATTTT. Translation: CASSSFHPGDTQYF.

This chain joins TRBV12-3 or TRBV12-4 and TRBJ1-2; D remains unclear. There are 13 residues in the CDR3. Trimming stripped 5 bases from V and 7 bases from J, with 14 bases between. CDR3 sequence (DNA): TGTGCCAGCAGTATAGACCGCGTCCGTGGCTACACCTTC. This gives the protein CASSIDRVRGYTF.

The chain uses TRBV7-8 and TRBJ2-1; 7 bases align to TRBD1. CDR1 and CDR2 (germline): SGHVS, FQNEAQ. Losses at the gene ends were 2 bases for V and 1 base for J; bases not matched to a gene: 11. The CDR3 is made up of 18 amino acids. CDR3 protein: CASSLRGTAARSYNEQFF. In DNA, the CDR3 is TGTGCCAGCAGCTTAAGGGGGACAGCCGCTCGGTCCTACAATGAGCAGTTCTTC.

This sequence joins TRBV20-1 and TRBJ2-7, with D possibly called TRBD1 or TRBD2 (5 bases each). The V gene's germline CDR1 is DFQATT and CDR2 SNEGSKA (reference sequence). Trimming cost V 5 bases and J 1 base, with 27 bases left between them. There are 18 residues in the CDR3. In nucleotides, the CDR3 is TGCAGTGCTGGCAAGATCCTCAACCGGGACGTGGATTCCTACGAGCAGTACTTC. Residues: CSAGKILNRDVDSYEQYF.

The V gene is TRBV7-2, the J gene TRBJ2-7, with D possibly being TRBD2 (6 bases). Germline CDR1 reads SGHTA; CDR2 reads FQGNSA. Between the trimmed V and J ends, which lost 1 base and 2 bases, there was a span of 12 bases. This CDR3 has 15 residues. CDR3 nucleotide sequence: TGTGCCAGCAGCTTAGGCGGGGTGGTCCCCTACGAGCAGTACTTC. As protein: CASSLGGVVPYEQYF.

In the case of this clonotype: A clone one base away is much larger, so this may be a read error. This sequence joins TRBV14 and TRBJ2-1; no clear D gene. Germline-derived CDR1 and CDR2 are SGHDN and FVKESK. The length of the CDR3 is 13 residues. The CDR3 sequence is CASSYRAYNERFF. CDR3 DNA: TGTGCCAGCAGCTACCGGGCTTACAATGAGCGGTTCTTC.

In its sample, this clonotype was seen many times. The V and J genes are TRBV12-3 or TRBV12-4 and TRBJ1-2, with D hard to call. The germline V and J ends were trimmed by 2 bases and 8 bases, with 21 bases remaining between them. There are 16 residues in the CDR3. The CDR3, as DNA: TGTGCCAGCAGTTTATTCGCCCCCCCGGCGCGTCGGGGCTACACCTTC. Protein: CASSLFAPPARRGYTF.

The J gene is TRBJ1-4, the V gene TRBV5-6; tentative D call: TRBD1 (6 bases). The CDR3 is made up of 15 amino acids. Germline lookup yields CDR1 SGHDT and CDR2 YYEEEE. The germline V and J ends were trimmed by 5 bases and 3 bases, with 14 bases remaining between them. The CDR3 region is CASSHTGRANEKLFF. In nucleotides, the CDR3 is TGTGCCAGCAGTCATACAGGGCGGGCTAATGAAAAACTGTTTTTT.

The chain recombines TRBV5-1 with TRBJ2-1; TRBD2 matches at 10 bases. The CDR3 loop spans 17 amino acids. V was pared by 1 base and J by 0 bases, with 4 bases of the junction left unmatched. Germline V gene sequence: CDR1 SGHRS, CDR2 YFSETQ. CDR3 in DNA: TGCGCCAGCAGCTTGAAACTAGCGGGGTCCTCCTACAATGAGCAGTTCTTC. This codes for CASSLKLAGSSYNEQFF.

The rearrangement links TRBV12-3 or TRBV12-4 to TRBJ1-6; D is unclear. The CDR3 runs 14 residues. The V and J ends lost 7 bases and 6 bases respectively, with 13 bases between them. This CDR3 reads CASTKTGSNSPLHF. DNA of the CDR3: TGTGCCAGCACCAAGACGGGGAGTAATTCACCCCTCCACTTT.

This clonotype was recorded at least ten times. This chain joins TRBV4-2 and TRBJ2-4; D unresolved. The CDR3 loop spans 21 amino acids. Deletions cut 1 base from V and 1 base from J, with 26 bases between. The germline CDR1 and CDR2 sequences are LGHNA and YNFKEQ. The CDR3 sequence: CASSQVMAAEPGYSAKNIQYF. CDR3 DNA: TGTGCCAGCAGCCAAGTAATGGCCGCCGAGCCCGGATACAGCGCCAAAAACATTCAGTACTTC.

This clonotype has ten or more counts. The chain has TRBV5-1 and TRBJ2-1, with a weak D call TRBD1 (5 bases). The V and J ends lost 0 bases and 7 bases respectively, with 17 bases between them. The V gene's germline CDR1 is SGHRS and CDR2 YFSETQ. The CDR3 is made up of 16 amino acids. The CDR3: CASSLAGGALRNEQFF. CDR3 nucleotide sequence: TGCGCCAGCAGCTTGGCCGGTGGGGCTCTAAGAAATGAGCAGTTCTTC.

In its sample, this clonotype was seen a few times. The chain uses TRBV14 and TRBJ1-1; D unclear. CDR3 length: 13 amino acids. Trimming left V 2 bases short and J 0 bases short, with 4 bases between. CDR1 and CDR2 from the germline V gene are SGHDN and FVKESK. CDR3 bases: TGTGCCAGCAGCCAATCTTTGAACACTGAAGCTTTCTTT. Its protein product is CASSQSLNTEAFF.